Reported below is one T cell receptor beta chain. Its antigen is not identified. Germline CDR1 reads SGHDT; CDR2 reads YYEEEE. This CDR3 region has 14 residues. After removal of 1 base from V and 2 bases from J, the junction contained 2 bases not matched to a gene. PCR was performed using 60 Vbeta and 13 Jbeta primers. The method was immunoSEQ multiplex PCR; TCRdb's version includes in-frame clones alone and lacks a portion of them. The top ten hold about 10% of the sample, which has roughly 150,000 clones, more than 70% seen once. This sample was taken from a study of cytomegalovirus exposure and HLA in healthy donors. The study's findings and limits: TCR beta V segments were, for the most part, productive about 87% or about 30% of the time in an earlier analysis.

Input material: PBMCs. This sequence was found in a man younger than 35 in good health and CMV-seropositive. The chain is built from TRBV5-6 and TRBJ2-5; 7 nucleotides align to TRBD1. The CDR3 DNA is TGTGCCAGCAGCTTGTACAGGGGTCAAGAGACCCAGTACTTC. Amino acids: CASSLYRGQETQYF.